The clone carrying this T cell receptor beta chain was counted between two and nine times. Its antigen is not identified. The authors incorporated unique molecular identifiers into the TCR beta cDNA libraries. Input amounts of about 0.85 to 11 million T cells were used. These gave some 500,000 cDNA molecules, so each molecule approximated one T cell. MiXCR, run by TCRdb on the PCR reads, gives a single entry per CDR3 protein. The sample lists roughly 400,000 distinct CDR3 sequences; about 40% were seen once. The data are from a study of post-analysis software for immune sequencing data. For the study at large: The disease courses spanned relapsing-remitting, secondary progressive and progressive-relapsing forms of multiple sclerosis.

General observations from the study: Among 5 or 6 TRBV segments more frequent in patients than controls were TRBV5-6, TRBV5-1 and TRBV20-1. Pronounced co-clustering by F measure was evident among identically batched samples.

This CDR3 contains 12 residues. V lost 6 bases to trimming and J lost 12 bases, with 15 bases between them. The clonotype was recovered from a girl aged 2 to 10 with multiple sclerosis. The sequenced sample consisted of blood. The chain joins TRBV12-3 or TRBV12-4 to TRBJ2-1; D is unresolved. CDR3 in amino acids: CASSLPRWWQFF. In DNA, the CDR3 is TGTGCCAGCAGCCTCCCTAGGTGGTGGCAGTTCTTC.